These 16 T cell receptor beta chains share one sample of origin, sequenced in a study of resident and recirculating memory T cells in vitiligo. The protocol was immunoSEQ multiplex PCR, while the TCRdb copy is restricted to in-frame clones and leaves out a portion. Of approximately 69,000 clones listed, approximately 91% are singletons. The sequenced material came from blood. These TCRs come from a male donor with vitiligo.

V gene TRBV27 combines with J gene TRBJ1-5; the match to TRBD1 covers 9 bases. The V segment lost 5 bases and the J segment 4 bases; nucleotides outside the gene matches: 3. CDR1 and CDR2 (germline): MNHEY, SMNVEV (reference sequence). The length of the CDR3 is 14 residues. CDR3 sequence (DNA): TGTGCCAGCAGTACCGGGACAGGGAATCAGCCCCAGCATTTT. It is translated as CASSTGTGNQPQHF.

V gene TRBV11-3 combines with J gene TRBJ1-6; 9 nucleotides match TRBD1. V dropped 7 bases and J dropped 0; count of bases not matched to a gene: 13. The CDR3 contains 19 residues. CDR1 SGHNT and CDR2 YENEEA come from the germline V gene. The CDR3 loop is CASMTGTGTLSSYNSPLHF. In nucleotides, the CDR3 is TGTGCCAGCATGACCGGGACAGGGACACTCAGCTCCTATAATTCACCCCTCCACTTT.

The CDR3 sequence: CASSLVSGQQETQYF. CDR3 bases: TGCGCCAGCAGCTTGGTGTCGGGACAGCAAGAGACCCAGTACTTC. This chain connects TRBV5-1 to TRBJ2-5, with TRBD1 matching 7 bases. CDR1 is SGHRS and CDR2 is YFSETQ in the germline V gene. The CDR3 extends over 15 amino acids. The J segment lost 2 bases and the V segment lost 0 bases, leaving 4 bases of the junction unmatched. The full variable domain, in which reference TRBV5-1 and TRBJ2-5 provide the parts outside the CDR3, is KAGVTQTPRYLIKTRGQQVTLSCSPISGHRSVSWYQQTPGQGLQFLFEYFSETQRNKGNFPGRFSGRQFSNSRSEMNVSTLELGDSALYLCASSLVSGQQETQYFGPGTRLLVL.

This sequence joins TRBV6-5 and TRBJ2-7, with 10 bases lining up with TRBD1. CDR1 MNHEY and CDR2 SVGAGI come from the germline V gene. This CDR3 is built from 15 residues. V was pared by 6 bases and J by 4 bases, with 9 bases of the junction left unmatched. The CDR3, as DNA: TGTGCCAGCAGCGACAAGGGACAGGGGACTTACGAGCAGTACTTC. It is translated as CASSDKGQGTYEQYF.

This clone was recorded once. This chain connects TRBV7-2 to TRBJ2-7; weak D call: TRBD1 (6 bases). The germline V gene has CDR1 SGHTA and CDR2 FQGNSA. Trimming left V 5 bases short and J 3 bases short, with 17 bases between. The CDR3 spans 15 residues. Here the CDR3 reads CASSITQGTHYEQYF. The CDR3 nucleotides read TGTGCCAGCAGCATTACCCAGGGGACCCACTACGAGCAGTACTTC.

The chain links TRBV9 to TRBJ2-5; possibly TRBD2 for D (6 bases). Germline values: CDR1 SGDLS, CDR2 YYNGEE. V gave up 1 base and J gave up 5 bases, with 18 bases separating them. The CDR3 runs 16 residues. DNA for the CDR3: TGTGCCAGCAGCGTAAGGGCGGACTACTATATGGAGACCCAGTACTTC. This codes for CASSVRADYYMETQYF. The entire variable domain, with the rest obtained from reference TRBV9 and TRBJ2-5, is as follows: DSGVTQTPKHLITATGQRVTLRCSPRSGDLSVYWYQQSLDQGLQFLIQYYNGEERAKGNILERFSAQQFPDLHSELNLSSLELGDSALYFCASSVRADYYMETQYFGPGTRLLVL.

The CDR3 bases are TGCGCCAGCAGCTTGGTGGAGGGGGCGATTAAAGAGACCCAGTACTTC. Its translation is CASSLVEGAIKETQYF. The V gene is TRBV5-1, the J gene TRBJ2-5; D may be TRBD1 (7 bases). V lost 0 bases and J 3 bases, leaving 15 bases between the germline ends. The germline gives CDR1 SGHRS, CDR2 YFSETQ. The CDR3 covers 16 residues.

Here the CDR3 DNA reads TGTGCCTGGAGCGCCGGTGGGCCCCAGCATTTT. Its protein product is CAWSAGGPQHF. The chain uses TRBV30 and TRBJ1-5; D gene unclear. The germline V and J ends were trimmed by 3 bases and 9 bases, with 9 bases remaining between them. Germline values: CDR1 GTSNPN, CDR2 SVGIG (reference sequence). The CDR3 length is 11 residues.

This chain uses TRBV7-8 with TRBJ1-1; 9 nucleotides line up with TRBD1. The V and J ends lost 0 bases and 5 bases, in that order; junction bases with no gene match: 4. CDR1 is SGHVS, CDR2 FQNEAQ, per germline. This CDR3 is built from 15 residues. This chain's CDR3 is CASSLAGTGITEAFF. The CDR3 DNA is TGTGCCAGCAGCTTAGCTGGGACAGGGATAACTGAAGCTTTCTTT.

The gene calls are TRBV10-3 and TRBJ2-5; maybe TRBD1 (6 bases). Gene TRBJ2-7 matches the end of the DNA better, so the J call may be wrong. Germline CDR1 and CDR2: ENHRY and SYGVKD. The CDR3 loop spans 13 amino acids. CDR3 bases: TGTGCCATCACCGCGGACAGTCAGGGCGAGCAGTACTTC. Its translation is CAITADSQGEQYF.

The chain links TRBV5-1 to TRBJ1-2; 7 bases match TRBD1. Germline V gives CDR1 SGHRS, CDR2 YFSETQ. V was pared by 0 bases and J by 4 bases, with 3 bases of the junction left unmatched. The CDR3 sequence is 14 residues long. CDR3 in amino acids: CASSLDRGSYGYTF. In DNA form, the CDR3 reads TGCGCCAGCAGCTTGGACAGGGGATCCTATGGCTACACCTTC.

The CDR3 region has the DNA TGTGCCATCAGGCTAGAGGGTGGTTCACCCCTCCACTTT. It is translated as CAIRLEGGSPLHF. This chain uses TRBV10-3 with TRBJ1-6; D is unresolved. CDR1 and CDR2 (germline): ENHRY, SYGVKD. CDR3 length: 13 amino acids. V shed 6 bases and J shed 9 bases, with 12 bases lying between them.

This clone was recorded once. The V and J genes are TRBV18 and TRBJ2-3, with D perhaps matching TRBD2 (6 bases). The V gene's germline CDR1 is KGHSH and CDR2 LQKENI. V lost 6 bases, J lost 4 bases, and 17 bases lay in between. This CDR3 comprises 15 residues. The CDR3 is CASSTSSGVADTQYF. In DNA form, the CDR3 reads TGTGCCAGCTCCACCAGTTCGGGGGTAGCAGATACGCAGTATTTT.

V gene TRBV7-2 combines with J gene TRBJ2-3, with TRBD2 matching over 8 bases. The CDR3 runs 16 residues. J gave up 8 bases and V 10 bases, and 20 bases lay outside the gene matches. Germline V CDR1 and CDR2: SGHTA, FQGNSA. CDR3 bases: TGTGCCACCGCTCGGGCTAGCGGGCCCTCACAGGGTACGCAGTATTTT. It specifies CATARASGPSQGTQYF.

V usage is TRBV28 and J usage is TRBJ2-5; 8 nucleotides align to TRBD2. In germline, CDR1 is MDHEN, CDR2 SYDVKM. V trimming: 5 bases; J trimming: 0 bases; junction bases outside the gene matches: 11. The CDR3 consists of 17 residues. The CDR3 loop is CASSPSPASGHQETQYF. The CDR3 DNA reads as TGTGCCAGCAGTCCATCCCCGGCTAGCGGGCACCAAGAGACCCAGTACTTC.

The chain carries TRBV5-4 and TRBJ2-1; D is unresolved. Trimming pared 0 bases from V and 2 bases from J, leaving 9 bases between. Germline CDR1 is SGHNT and CDR2 is YYREEE (reference sequence). The CDR3 runs to 15 residues. CDR3: CASSLGQYPYNEQFF. DNA for the CDR3: TGTGCCAGCAGCTTGGGGCAGTACCCCTACAATGAGCAGTTCTTC.